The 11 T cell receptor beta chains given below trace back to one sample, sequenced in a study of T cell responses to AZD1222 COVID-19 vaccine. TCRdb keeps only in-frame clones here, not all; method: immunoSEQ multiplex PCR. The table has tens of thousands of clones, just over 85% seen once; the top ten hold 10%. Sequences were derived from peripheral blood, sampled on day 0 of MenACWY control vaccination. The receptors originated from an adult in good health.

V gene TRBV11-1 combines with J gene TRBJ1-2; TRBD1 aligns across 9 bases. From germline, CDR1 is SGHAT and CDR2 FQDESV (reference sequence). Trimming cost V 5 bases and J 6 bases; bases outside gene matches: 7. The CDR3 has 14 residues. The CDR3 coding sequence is TGTGCCAGCAGCCCAACAGGGGGCGCGAATGGCTACACCTTC. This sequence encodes CASSPTGGANGYTF.

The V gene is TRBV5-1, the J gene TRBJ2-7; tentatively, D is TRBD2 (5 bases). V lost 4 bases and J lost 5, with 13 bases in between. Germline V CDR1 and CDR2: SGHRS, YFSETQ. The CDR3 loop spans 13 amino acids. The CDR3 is CASSGLTGNEQYF. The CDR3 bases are TGCGCCAGCAGCGGACTCACGGGCAACGAGCAGTACTTC.

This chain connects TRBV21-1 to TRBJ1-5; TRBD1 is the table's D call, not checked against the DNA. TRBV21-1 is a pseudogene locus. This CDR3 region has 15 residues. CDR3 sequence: CASRCGQGLSQPQHF. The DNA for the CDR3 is TGTGCCAGCAGATGCGGACAGGGGTTGTCTCAGCCCCAGCATTTT.

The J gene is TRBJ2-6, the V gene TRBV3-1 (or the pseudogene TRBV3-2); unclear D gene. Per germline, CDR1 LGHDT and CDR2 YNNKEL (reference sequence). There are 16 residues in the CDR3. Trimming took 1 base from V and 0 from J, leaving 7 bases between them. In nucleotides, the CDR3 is TGTGCCAGCAGCCAAGGACGGTTCTCTGGGGCCAACGTCCTGACTTTC. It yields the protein CASSQGRFSGANVLTF.

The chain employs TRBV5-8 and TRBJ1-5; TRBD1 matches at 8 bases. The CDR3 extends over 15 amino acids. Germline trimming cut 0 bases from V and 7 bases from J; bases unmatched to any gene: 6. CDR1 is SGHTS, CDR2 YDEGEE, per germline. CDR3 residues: CASSLAQGARQPQHF. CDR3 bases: TGTGCCAGCAGCTTGGCCCAGGGGGCAAGGCAGCCCCAGCATTTT.

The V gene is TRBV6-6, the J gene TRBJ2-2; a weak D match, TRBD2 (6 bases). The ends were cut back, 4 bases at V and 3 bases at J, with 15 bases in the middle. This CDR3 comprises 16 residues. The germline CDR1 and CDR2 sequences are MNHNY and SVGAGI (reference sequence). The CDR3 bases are TGTGCCAGCAGTTGGGGGGTTGAGGTGGACACCGGGGAGCTGTTTTTT. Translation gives CASSWGVEVDTGELFF.

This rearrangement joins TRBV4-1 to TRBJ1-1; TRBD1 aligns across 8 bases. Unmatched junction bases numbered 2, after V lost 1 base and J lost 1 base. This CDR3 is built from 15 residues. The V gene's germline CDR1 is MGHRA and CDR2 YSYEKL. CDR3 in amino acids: CASSQGQGWNTEAFF. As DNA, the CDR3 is TGCGCCAGCAGCCAAGGACAGGGGTGGAACACTGAAGCTTTCTTT.

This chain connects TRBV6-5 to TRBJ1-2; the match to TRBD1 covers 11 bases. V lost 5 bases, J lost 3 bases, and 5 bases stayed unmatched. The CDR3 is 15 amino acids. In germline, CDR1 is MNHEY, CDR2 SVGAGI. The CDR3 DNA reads TGTGCCAGCAGTCTGGGGACAGGGGGAGACTATGGCTACACCTTC. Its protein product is CASSLGTGGDYGYTF.

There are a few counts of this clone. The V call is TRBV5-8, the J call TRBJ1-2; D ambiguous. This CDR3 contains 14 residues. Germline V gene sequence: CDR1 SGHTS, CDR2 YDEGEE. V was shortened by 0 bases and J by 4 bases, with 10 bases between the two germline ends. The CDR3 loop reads CASSLETSGYGYTF. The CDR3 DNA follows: TGTGCCAGCAGCTTGGAAACCTCCGGCTATGGCTACACCTTC.

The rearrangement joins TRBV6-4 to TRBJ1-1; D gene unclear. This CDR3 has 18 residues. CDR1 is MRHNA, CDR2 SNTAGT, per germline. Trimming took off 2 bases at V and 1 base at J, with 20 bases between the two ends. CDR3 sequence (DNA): TGTGCCAGCAGTGACCACGGAACCCTGAGCGCGCAGAACACTGAAGCTTTCTTT. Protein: CASSDHGTLSAQNTEAFF.

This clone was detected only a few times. The CDR3 here is CASSYHSYEQYF. As DNA, the CDR3 is TGTGCCAGCAGCTACCACTCCTACGAGCAGTACTTC. This chain connects TRBV7-9 to TRBJ2-7; D gene uncertain. Deletions cut 4 bases from V and 0 bases from J, with 4 bases between. CDR3 size: 12 residues. Germline loops: CDR1 SEHNR, CDR2 FQNEAQ (reference sequence).